A single sample gave rise to the 17 T cell receptor beta chains below, sequenced in a study of blood T cell repertoires in COVID-19. Assay: immunoSEQ multiplex PCR; the TCRdb copy retains only in-frame clones and omits some. Of approximately 220,000 clones in the sample, roughly 80% were seen once. The sample taken for sequencing was PBMCs or T cells enriched from blood (not recorded which). The receptors originated from a woman aged 50 to 60 who had been exposed to COVID-19.

The chain links TRBV11-1 to TRBJ2-7, with 8 bases aligning to TRBD1. Germline lookup yields CDR1 SGHAT and CDR2 FQDESV (reference sequence). Trimming took 5 bases from V and 4 from J; bases not matched to a gene: 10. CDR3 length: 15 amino acids. In DNA form, the CDR3 reads TGTGCCAGCAGCCCATCAGGGGGCCTCGGGTACGAGCAGTACTTC. Translating it yields CASSPSGGLGYEQYF.

The J gene is TRBJ2-1, the V gene TRBV7-8; D possibly corresponds to TRBD2 (5 bases). The CDR3 totals 17 residues. Trimming left V 0 bases short and J 6 bases short, with 18 bases between. Germline-derived CDR1 and CDR2 are SGHVS and FQNEAQ. CDR3 residues: CASSLASPGVVRNEQFF. The CDR3 region has the DNA TGTGCCAGCAGCTTAGCAAGTCCCGGGGTAGTCCGCAATGAGCAGTTCTTC.

Concerning this clone itself: Other nucleotide sequences in the sample specify the same CDR3. This chain connects TRBV19 to TRBJ2-7, with 13 bases aligning to TRBD2. Unmatched junction bases numbered 3, after V lost 6 bases and J lost 1 base. The CDR3 is 15 amino acids. Per germline, CDR1 LNHDA and CDR2 SQIVND (reference sequence). The DNA of the CDR3 is TGTGCCAGTAGCCGACTAGCGGGGGGTTCCTACGAGCAGTACTTC. Encoded protein: CASSRLAGGSYEQYF.

The chain recombines TRBV5-6 with TRBJ2-2; TRBD2 is a possible D gene (6 bases). The V end was cut by 4 bases, the J end by 6 bases, with 16 bases between. From germline, CDR1 is SGHDT and CDR2 YYEEEE. The CDR3 contains 15 residues. CDR3 DNA sequence: TGTGCCAGCAGCCTGGGAGGTGGTAGAGCCGGGGAGCTGTTTTTT. Protein sequence: CASSLGGGRAGELFF.

This chain uses TRBV27 with TRBJ2-5; D unclear. The germline gives CDR1 MNHEY, CDR2 SMNVEV (reference sequence). V shed 7 bases and J shed 0 bases, with 15 bases lying between them. The CDR3 extends over 15 amino acids. In nucleotides, the CDR3 is TGTGCCAGCAAACTTCTTGCCGCTTACCAAGAGACCCAGTACTTC. As protein: CASKLLAAYQETQYF.

This sequence joins TRBV19 and TRBJ2-1; tentative D call: TRBD1 (6 bases). The germline V gene has CDR1 LNHDA and CDR2 SQIVND (reference sequence). The CDR3 loop spans 12 amino acids. V gave up 7 bases and J gave up 7 bases, with 11 bases separating them. The DNA for the CDR3 is TGTGCCAGTAAGTCCCAGGGGAATGAGCAGTTCTTC. It yields the protein CASKSQGNEQFF.

The rearrangement joins TRBV2 to TRBJ2-7, with D uncertain. Deletions cut 9 bases from V and 2 bases from J, with 11 bases between. Germline CDR1 and CDR2: SNHLY and FYNNEI. This CDR3 contains 12 residues. The CDR3 sequence: CASPKSTYEQYF. In DNA form, the CDR3 reads TGTGCCAGTCCAAAATCCACCTACGAGCAGTACTTC. Supplemented by reference TRBV2 and TRBJ2-7, the full variable domain reads EPEVTQTPSHQVTQMGQEVILRCVPISNHLYFYWYRQILGQKVEFLVSFYNNEISEKSEIFDDQFSVERPDGSNFTLKIRSTKLEDSAMYFCASPKSTYEQYFGPGTRLTVT.

The chain combines TRBV30 with TRBJ1-3; D unresolved. The CDR3 sequence is 18 residues long. Germline V CDR1 and CDR2: GTSNPN, SVGIG (reference sequence). The V gene lost 0 bases and the J gene lost 0 bases, with 18 bases spanning the gap. CDR3 residues: CAWSVLGGGTSSGNTIYF. The CDR3 nucleotides are TGTGCCTGGAGTGTACTGGGAGGTGGCACTTCCTCTGGAAACACCATATATTTT.

The chain employs TRBV19 and TRBJ1-1; the D is unclear. This CDR3 has 15 amino acids. Germline lookup yields CDR1 LNHDA and CDR2 SQIVND (reference sequence). The ends were cut back, 1 base at V and 0 bases at J, with 9 bases in the middle. The CDR3 is CASSIAEFMNTEAFF. Written as DNA, the CDR3 is TGTGCCAGTAGTATAGCGGAGTTTATGAACACTGAAGCTTTCTTT.

The rearrangement uses TRBV10-1 and TRBJ1-1; 7 bases agree with TRBD1. J gave up 6 bases and V 7 bases, and 11 bases lay outside the gene matches. The CDR3 has 14 amino acids. Germline CDR1 WNHNN, CDR2 SYGVQD (reference sequence). In DNA, the CDR3 is TGCGCCAGCAAGCTCAACAGGGGAGAGGCTGAAGCTTTCTTT. The encoded protein is CASKLNRGEAEAFF.

The gene calls are TRBV19 and TRBJ1-5; the match to TRBD1 covers 8 bases. The V gene end was trimmed by 1 base and the J gene end by 4 bases; junction bases not matched to a gene: 0. This CDR3 contains 14 residues. The germline V gene has CDR1 LNHDA and CDR2 SQIVND (reference sequence). CDR3 sequence reads: CASSIGTGNQPQHF. The CDR3 DNA sequence: TGTGCCAGTAGTATAGGGACAGGGAATCAGCCCCAGCATTTT. Drawing the rest from reference TRBV19 and TRBJ1-5, the complete variable domain is DGGITQSPKYLFRKEGQNVTLSCEQNLNHDAMYWYRQDPGQGLRLIYYSQIVNDFQKGDIAEGYSVSREKKESFPLTVTSAQKNPTAFYLCASSIGTGNQPQHFGDGTRLSIL.

The chain couples TRBV10-3 to TRBJ2-2; TRBD1 matches 7 bases. Germline assignment: CDR1 ENHRY and CDR2 SYGVKD. There are 14 residues in the CDR3. V lost 9 bases and J lost 3; bases outside the gene matches: 7. CDR3 coding DNA: TGTGCCATTTCCCGGGACAGCTACACCGGGGAGCTGTTTTTT. As protein: CAISRDSYTGELFF.

This chain connects TRBV10-2 to TRBJ2-5; 11 positions match TRBD1. The CDR3 spans 16 residues. In germline, CDR1 is WSHSY, CDR2 SAAADI. The junction had 14 bases not matched to a gene; V was cut back by 10 bases and J by 4 bases. The CDR3: CATRLQGTGGRETQYF. CDR3 DNA: TGCGCCACCAGACTGCAAGGGACAGGGGGACGAGAGACCCAGTACTTC.

In this sample, this clone turned up once. This CDR3 is also generated by other DNA sequences in the sample. The chain is built from TRBV18 and TRBJ2-3, with a possible D match to TRBD1 (6 bases). V was cut by 4 bases and J by 0 bases, with 14 bases left in between. Germline V gives CDR1 KGHSH, CDR2 LQKENI. The CDR3 sequence is 16 residues long. CDR3 nucleotides: TGTGCCAGCTCACTCAAACAGGGTGTTAGCACAGATACGCAGTATTTT. It codes for CASSLKQGVSTDTQYF.

This clone occurred a few times. CDR3 protein: CASSFTAGPTTYEQYF. CDR3 nucleotides: TGTGCCAGCAGTTTCACCGCAGGGCCAACGACCTACGAGCAGTACTTC. J is TRBJ2-7 and V is TRBV6-6; D might be TRBD1 (5 bases). V was pared by 4 bases and J by 2 bases, with 18 bases between. Germline V gene lookup returns CDR1 MNHNY and CDR2 SVGAGI (reference sequence). The CDR3 spans 16 residues.

This chain connects TRBV20-1 to TRBJ1-2; D is uncertain. The germline CDR1 and CDR2 sequences are DFQATT and SNEGSKA (reference sequence). V lost 6 bases and J lost 2, with 7 bases in between. CDR3 length: 11 residues. The CDR3 loop reads CSAHGNYGYTF. The CDR3 DNA reads TGCAGTGCGCATGGCAACTATGGCTACACCTTC.

The chain joins TRBV6-2 or TRBV6-3 to TRBJ1-2; no clear D. V gave up 5 bases and J gave up 6 bases, with 22 bases separating them. CDR1 and CDR2 (germline): MNHEY, SVGEGT. This CDR3 has 16 residues. The CDR3 DNA sequence: TGTGCCAGCAGTGAGGTATGGGGAATCGGTAGCGATGGCTACACCTTC. Its protein is CASSEVWGIGSDGYTF.